The present T cell receptor beta chain was sequenced within a study of T-cell memory formation after mild COVID-19. Notes on the study in general: Among CD4+ contracting clones, most were CM and EM, and CD8+ ones EMRA.

Germline trimming cut 5 bases from V and 1 base from J; bases unmatched to any gene: 7. Germline V CDR1 and CDR2: SGHVS, FNYEAQ. The CDR3 extends over 16 amino acids. TCRdb fed the 5' RACE reads into MiXCR, producing one record per CDR3 protein. Found here are around 400,000 distinct CDR3 sequences, about 24% of them singletons; the top ten hold around 8.7%. This clonotype was seen a handful of times. Its specificity is unknown. Input material: PBMCs or a T cell subset sorted from them (not recorded which). The origin of this receptor is an adult woman who had mild COVID-19 (a few samples of this study predate the infection). Cell type and time point are not known. The chain couples TRBV7-6 to TRBJ2-7; TRBD2 matches 11 bases. As DNA, the CDR3 is TGTGCCAGCAGCGCTACCCTAGCGGGAGGATCCTACGAGCAGTACTTC. It translates to CASSATLAGGSYEQYF.